This T cell receptor (beta chain) derives from a study of OX40 agonist ivuxolimab in advanced cancers. Study-wide results and caveats: Some of the nonresponding patients also showed low levels of normalized T-cell clonal expansion. Doses of 0.1 to 3.0 mg/kg were accompanied by clonal expansion of CD4+ and CD8+ blood T cells by week 6. Expanded clones were, on average, more numerous in CD8+ T cells than in CD4+.

The protocol was immunoSEQ multiplex PCR, while the TCRdb copy is restricted to in-frame clones and leaves out a portion. The sample yields tens of thousands of clones, around 84% seen once. On this clone itself: Its antigen is not known.

The origin of this receptor is an adult with an advanced solid tumor such as melanoma, head and neck, liver or kidney cancer. Sequencing was performed on CD4+ or CD8+ T cells sorted from blood, taken in a trial of the OX40 agonist ivuxolimab.

CDR3 DNA sequence: TGTGCCAGTAGTGTGACTAGCGGGAGTGACACCGGGGAGCTGTTTTTT. This gives the protein CASSVTSGSDTGELFF. The V call is TRBV19, the J call TRBJ2-2; 12 bases are a match to TRBD2. The CDR3 consists of 16 residues. Germline CDR1 LNHDA, CDR2 SQIVND (reference sequence). The junction had 4 bases not matched to a gene; V was cut back by 5 bases and J by 3 bases. Combining the CDR3 with reference TRBV19 and TRBJ2-2 gives the whole variable domain DGGITQSPKYLFRKEGQNVTLSCEQNLNHDAMYWYRQDPGQGLRLIYYSQIVNDFQKGDIAEGYSVSREKKESFPLTVTSAQKNPTAFYLCASSVTSGSDTGELFFGEGSRLTVL.